A single sample gave rise to the 2 T cell receptor beta chains below, sequenced in a study of CD8+ T cells in alopecia areata. cDNA serving as the sequencing template came from extracted, reverse transcribed RNA. The table came from immunoSEQ multiplex PCR; TCRdb's copy has only in-frame clones and leaves some out. The sample lists about 5,400 clones; around 64% were seen once. Documented treatment: oral pan-JAK inhibitor, 5-10 mg twice daily. Researchers took lesional scalp punch biopsies and peripheral blood from people who were alopecia areata patients. Here the sequenced sample was skin, taken at week 24, from a patient treated with tofacitinib. The source is a human donor with alopecia areata.

Points on this clone: One end of the junction varies from germline; a read error may be responsible. The genes are TRBV7-7 and TRBJ2-3; D not certain. Germline V gene sequence: CDR1 SSHAT, CDR2 FNYEAQ (reference sequence). The CDR3 has 14 amino acids. For the CDR3, the DNA is TGTGCTAGCAGCTTAGCTGGCTCCGGAGATACGCAGTATTTT. Translating gives CASSLAGSGDTQYF.

The chain is built from TRBV7-2 and TRBJ2-7, with TRBD1 as a possible D gene (6 bases). CDR1 is SGHTA and CDR2 is FQGNSA in the germline V gene. There are 14 residues in the CDR3. The ends were cut back, 2 bases at V and 2 bases at J, with 10 bases in the middle. The CDR3 coding sequence is TGTGCCAGCAGCTTACTTACAGGGCCCTACGAGCAGTACTTC. This codes for CASSLLTGPYEQYF.